This T cell receptor (beta chain) was sequenced in a study of T-cell reconstitution after alpha-beta-depleted transplantation in children. Construction of the TCRbeta library involved unique molecular identifiers. Each CDR3 protein gets one entry after TCRdb re-called the PCR reads with MiXCR. Among hundreds of thousands of distinct CDR3 sequences listed, about 14% were seen once. This clonotype has more than one count but fewer than ten. This CDR3 spans 15 amino acids. Trimming cost V 3 bases and J 4 bases; bases outside gene matches: 5. The germline V gene encodes CDR1 SGHAT and CDR2 FQNNGV. Source: PBMCs, taken from the stem cell graft. The chain has TRBV11-2 and TRBJ2-1, with TRBD2 matching over 8 bases. The TCR comes from a human donor who donated a stem cell graft to a child with Fanconi anemia. The CDR3 region is CASSFYGGAYNEQFF. In DNA, the CDR3 is TGTGCCAGCAGCTTTTACGGGGGGGCTTACAATGAGCAGTTCTTC.